A single sample is the source of the 22 T cell receptor beta chains below, sequenced in a study of control samples from healthy donors and cancer patients. TCRdb's copy holds only in-frame clones and misses some; the assay was immunoSEQ multiplex PCR. Among more than 85,000 clones listed, around 82% were seen once. Sequencing used blood. These receptors came from a woman in her 50s in good health.

This clone was found a few times. The V call is TRBV4-2, the J call TRBJ2-3; no firm D call. Germline CDR1 reads LGHNA; CDR2 reads YNFKEQ. The CDR3 is made up of 16 amino acids. V was clipped by 0 bases and J by 2 bases, with 12 bases between them. For the CDR3, the DNA is TGTGCCAGCAGCCAAGATCTTGGCAGCCACACAGATACGCAGTATTTT. Its protein product is CASSQDLGSHTDTQYF.

The rearrangement uses TRBV7-2 and TRBJ2-7; 7 nucleotides align to TRBD2. CDR1 and CDR2 (germline): SGHTA, FQGNSA. V gave up 2 bases and J gave up 0 bases; unmatched junction bases: 4. The length of the CDR3 is 15 residues. The CDR3: CASSLSLAGSYEQYF. DNA for the CDR3: TGTGCCAGCAGCTTATCCTTAGCGGGCTCCTACGAGCAGTACTTC.

The rearrangement uses TRBV6-6 and TRBJ2-2; TRBD1 matches 10 bases. This CDR3 region has 14 residues. CDR1 and CDR2 (germline): MNHNY, SVGAGI (reference sequence). Trimming at V came to 5 bases and at J to 7 bases, leaving 4 bases not matched to a gene. The CDR3 here is CASSGGQGFGELFF. DNA of the CDR3: TGTGCCAGCAGTGGGGGACAGGGGTTCGGGGAGCTGTTTTTT.

The chain couples TRBV12-3 or TRBV12-4 to TRBJ1-1; no reliable D call. The CDR3 length is 12 residues. V shed 3 bases and J shed 8 bases, with 10 bases lying between them. In nucleotides, the CDR3 is TGTGCCAGCAGTTTCTTTGGTAGAGAAGCTTTCTTT. Protein: CASSFFGREAFF.

The V and J genes are TRBV14 and TRBJ2-2; no reliable D call. V gave up 4 bases and J gave up 6 bases, with 12 bases separating them. Germline V lookup: CDR1 SGHDN, CDR2 FVKESK. This CDR3 is built from 14 residues. CDR3 sequence reads: CASSPTIAAGELFF. DNA for the CDR3: TGTGCCAGCAGCCCGACGATAGCAGCCGGGGAGCTGTTTTTT.

This chain connects TRBV4-2 to TRBJ1-3, with a weak D call TRBD1 (5 bases). This CDR3 is 17 amino acids long. Trimming stripped 0 bases from V and 0 bases from J, with 12 bases between. Germline assignment: CDR1 LGHNA and CDR2 YNFKEQ. CDR3 region: CASSQDHRSVSGNTIYF. CDR3 coding DNA: TGTGCCAGCAGCCAAGATCACAGGAGCGTCTCTGGAAACACCATATATTTT.

This rearrangement joins TRBV5-1 to TRBJ2-7; 9 positions agree with TRBD1. In germline, CDR1 is SGHRS, CDR2 YFSETQ. Trimming cost V 0 bases and J 6 bases; bases outside gene matches: 7. This CDR3 is built from 15 residues. CDR3 sequence: CASSLATTGGVEQYF. CDR3 nucleotide sequence: TGCGCCAGCAGCTTGGCAACGACAGGGGGAGTCGAGCAGTACTTC.

The gene calls are TRBV7-9 and TRBJ2-7; D is unclear. Trimming took 4 bases from V and 0 from J, leaving 10 bases between them. The CDR3 is made up of 14 amino acids. CDR1 and CDR2 (germline): SEHNR, FQNEAQ (reference sequence). The CDR3 DNA reads TGTGCCAGCAGCTCTCAGGTGGGCTCCTACGAGCAGTACTTC. Protein sequence: CASSSQVGSYEQYF.

The table lists this clone with a count of one. This chain joins TRBV6-5 and TRBJ2-1; a possible D gene is TRBD1 (6 bases). The CDR3 is made up of 15 amino acids. Trimming took off 0 bases at V and 4 bases at J, with 10 bases between the two ends. Per germline, CDR1 MNHEY and CDR2 SVGAGI. Here the CDR3 DNA reads TGTGCCAGCAGTTACTCGCAACAGGGTTACAATGAGCAGTTCTTC. Amino acid sequence: CASSYSQQGYNEQFF.

This clone was detected only a few times. The rearrangement uses TRBV29-1 and TRBJ1-4; D is possibly TRBD1 (6 bases). CDR1 and CDR2 from the germline V gene are SQVTM and ANQGSEA. The CDR3 totals 13 residues. V was trimmed by 6 bases and J by 3 bases, leaving 11 bases between them. The CDR3 sequence: CSVGTMANEKLFF. The CDR3 nucleotides read TGCAGCGTGGGGACAATGGCTAATGAAAAACTGTTTTTT.

The rearrangement joins TRBV5-1 to TRBJ2-1; the match to TRBD1 covers 7 bases. There are 15 residues in the CDR3. J gave up 8 bases and V 0 bases, and 8 bases lay outside the gene matches. CDR1 is SGHRS, CDR2 YFSETQ, per germline. CDR3 amino acids: CASSLGQGMYDEQFF. The CDR3, as DNA: TGCGCCAGCAGCTTGGGACAGGGAATGTACGATGAGCAGTTCTTC.

J is TRBJ2-7 and V is TRBV6-2 or TRBV6-3, with 8 bases aligning to TRBD1. The CDR3 runs to 13 residues. Germline CDR1 MNHEY, CDR2 SVGEGT. Germline trimming cut 2 bases from V and 3 bases from J; bases unmatched to any gene: 0. CDR3 loop: CASSYDRGYEQYF. As DNA, the CDR3 is TGTGCCAGCAGTTACGACAGGGGCTACGAGCAGTACTTC.

DNA for the CDR3: TGCGCCAGCAGCCAAGATCTGGCGGACAGGACAAATGGCTACACCTTC. It specifies CASSQDLADRTNGYTF. The J gene is TRBJ1-2, the V gene TRBV4-1, with 7 bases fitting TRBD1. This CDR3 contains 16 residues. V lost 0 bases to trimming and J lost 6 bases; unmatched junction nucleotides: 10. Per germline, CDR1 MGHRA and CDR2 YSYEKL.

J is TRBJ1-1 and V is TRBV18, with unresolved D. Germline V CDR1 and CDR2: KGHSH, LQKENI. Deletions cut 4 bases from V and 0 bases from J, with 9 bases between. The CDR3 runs 14 residues. The CDR3: CASSRRTLNTEAFF. The CDR3 region has the DNA TGTGCCAGCTCACGGAGGACCCTGAACACTGAAGCTTTCTTT.

A note on this clone: Germline is not matched at one junction end, which may reflect a read error. The chain has TRBV7-3 and TRBJ2-1; 13 bases line up with TRBD2. CDR1 SGHTA and CDR2 FQGTGA come from the germline V gene. The CDR3 contains 15 residues. The CDR3 sequence is CASSLTSGRAVEQFF. In nucleotides, the CDR3 is TGTGCCAGCAGCCTAACTAGCGGGAGGGCTGTTGAGCAGTTCTTC.

This chain links TRBV5-6 with TRBJ1-5, with no clear D. The CDR3 runs 13 residues. Germline V gene lookup returns CDR1 SGHDT and CDR2 YYEEEE. The V end lost 1 base, the J end lost 4 bases, and 6 bases lay between the germline ends. The CDR3 reads CASSLRGNQPQHF. As DNA, the CDR3 is TGTGCCAGCAGCTTGAGAGGGAATCAGCCCCAGCATTTT. Full variable domain (remainder filled in from reference TRBV5-6 and TRBJ1-5): DAGVTQSPTHLIKTRGQQVTLRCSPKSGHDTVSWYQQALGQGPQFIFQYYEEEERQRGNFPDRFSGHQFPNYSSELNVNALLLGDSALYLCASSLRGNQPQHFGDGTRLSIL.

The chain combines TRBV10-3 with TRBJ1-1; D ambiguous. The germline V and J ends were trimmed by 10 bases and 3 bases, with 21 bases remaining between them. The CDR3 totals 15 residues. CDR1 and CDR2 (germline): ENHRY, SYGVKD. The CDR3 DNA sequence: TGTGCCACCACCCCGTCGACCGGGAGGGACACTGAAGCTTTCTTT. It yields the protein CATTPSTGRDTEAFF.

The CDR3 here is CASSLSGGGHAFF. The DNA of the CDR3 is TGTGCCAGCAGTTTGAGTGGTGGGGGGCATGCTTTCTTT. This chain connects TRBV12-3 or TRBV12-4 to TRBJ1-1, with D tentatively TRBD1 (6 bases). V was cut by 3 bases and J by 11 bases, with 16 bases left in between. The CDR3 extends over 13 amino acids.

Only a few counts were recorded for this clone. V is TRBV7-6 and J is TRBJ2-1; 11 bases agree with TRBD2. Germline trimming cut 5 bases from V and 7 bases from J; bases unmatched to any gene: 19. The CDR3 sequence is 19 residues long. Germline V lookup: CDR1 SGHVS, CDR2 FNYEAQ. The CDR3 DNA reads as TGTGCCAGCAGCCCCGACTCTAGCGGGAGGTCCCTCCGGGGGAATGAGCAGTTCTTC. Its translation: CASSPDSSGRSLRGNEQFF.

The CDR3 loop reads CASSFAGNYEQYF. The CDR3 nucleotides read TGTGCCAGCAGTTTTGCAGGAAACTACGAGCAGTACTTC. The chain carries TRBV28 and TRBJ2-7; no firm D call. V was cut by 3 bases and J by 3 bases, with 9 bases left in between. This CDR3 region has 13 residues. Germline CDR1 and CDR2: MDHEN and SYDVKM.

The CDR3 sequence is CASSWTGYTDTQYF. The CDR3, as DNA: TGTGCCAGCAGTTGGACGGGATACACAGATACGCAGTATTTT. This sequence joins TRBV7-2 and TRBJ2-3; tentatively, D is TRBD2 (5 bases). This CDR3 has 14 amino acids. Germline V lookup: CDR1 SGHTA, CDR2 FQGNSA. Trimming cost V 6 bases and J 2 bases, with 12 bases left between them.

The chain carries TRBV5-1 and TRBJ1-4, with D possibly being TRBD1 (6 bases). Germline V gives CDR1 SGHRS, CDR2 YFSETQ. The CDR3 covers 16 residues. V was pared by 4 bases and J by 5 bases, with 18 bases between. CDR3 protein: CASSNRANAPNEKLFF. The CDR3 DNA reads as TGCGCCAGCAGCAACAGGGCTAATGCGCCCAATGAAAAACTGTTTTTT. Variable domain in full (rest from reference TRBV5-1 and TRBJ1-4): KAGVTQTPRYLIKTRGQQVTLSCSPISGHRSVSWYQQTPGQGLQFLFEYFSETQRNKGNFPGRFSGRQFSNSRSEMNVSTLELGDSALYLCASSNRANAPNEKLFFGSGTQLSVL.